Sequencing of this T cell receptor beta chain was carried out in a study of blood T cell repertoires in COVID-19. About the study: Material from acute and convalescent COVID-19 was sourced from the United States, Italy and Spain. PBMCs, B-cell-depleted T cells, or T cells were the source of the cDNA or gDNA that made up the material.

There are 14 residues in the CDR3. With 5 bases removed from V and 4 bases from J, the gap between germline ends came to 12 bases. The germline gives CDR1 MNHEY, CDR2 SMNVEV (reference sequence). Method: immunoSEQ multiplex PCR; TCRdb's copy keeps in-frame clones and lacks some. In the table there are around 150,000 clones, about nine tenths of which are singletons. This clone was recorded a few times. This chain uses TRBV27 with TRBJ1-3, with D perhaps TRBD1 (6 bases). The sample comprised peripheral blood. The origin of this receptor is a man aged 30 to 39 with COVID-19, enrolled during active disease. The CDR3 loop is CASSLGGRGNTIYF. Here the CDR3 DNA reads TGTGCCAGCAGTCTCGGGGGGCGGGGAAACACCATATATTTT.